The 17 T cell receptor beta chains given below trace back to one sample, sequenced in a study of shared clonotypes between healthy human individuals. Clones were read by immunoSEQ multiplex PCR, and TCRdb kept only the in-frame ones, dropping some. The repertoire includes 2 million to 2.5 million clones, 80% to 95% of them detected once, and 0.39% sits in the top ten. Sequencing was performed on naive CD4+ T cells from PBMCs. Described subset: CD45RA+ positively selected. The receptors shown here come from a man between 18 and 29 years old in good health. Some clones in this sample may be carry-over from other donors' samples.

The rearrangement joins TRBV7-6 to TRBJ1-3, with TRBD1 matching over 8 bases. This CDR3 is built from 15 residues. Germline V CDR1 and CDR2: SGHVS, FNYEAQ. With V trimmed by 5 bases and J by 2 bases, 5 bases remained unmatched. CDR3 bases: TGTGCCAGCAGCCCCGGGACAGGTGCTGGAAACACCATATATTTT. It is translated as CASSPGTGAGNTIYF. The complete variable domain, with remaining parts taken from reference TRBV7-6 and TRBJ1-3, reads GAGVSQSPRYKVTKRGQDVALRCDPISGHVSLYWYRQALGQGPEFLTYFNYEAQQDKSGLPNDRFSAERPEGSISTLTIQRTEQRDSAMYRCASSPGTGAGNTIYFGEGSWLTVV.

This rearrangement joins TRBV11-2 to TRBJ1-1; D remains ambiguous. The CDR3 runs to 13 residues. CDR1 is SGHAT and CDR2 is FQNNGV in the germline V gene. With 1 base removed from V and 1 base from J, the gap between germline ends came to 4 bases. The CDR3 spells CASSLAQNTEAFF. The CDR3 DNA is TGTGCCAGCAGCTTAGCTCAGAACACTGAAGCTTTCTTT.

This clone was seen once. In nucleotides, the CDR3 is TGTGCCAGCAGGGCAGACAGGGGATCCTACGAGCAGTACTTC. It translates to CASRADRGSYEQYF. This chain connects TRBV2 to TRBJ2-7; TRBD1 matches at 8 bases. The germline CDR1 and CDR2 sequences are SNHLY and FYNNEI. CDR3 length: 14 amino acids. V trimming: 6 bases; J trimming: 1 base; junction bases outside the gene matches: 5.

The rearrangement joins TRBV9 to TRBJ2-7; D could derive from TRBD1 or TRBD2 (6 bases each). V gave up 3 bases and J gave up 6 bases, with 19 bases separating them. Germline V lookup: CDR1 SGDLS, CDR2 YYNGEE. This CDR3 is 15 amino acids long. CDR3 sequence reads: CASSAAVGGTIEQYF. The CDR3 DNA reads TGTGCCAGCAGCGCTGCAGTAGGGGGGACGATCGAGCAGTACTTC.

Note on this clone: The same CDR3 arises from other DNA sequences in this sample as well. This sequence joins TRBV2 and TRBJ2-5; D gene unclear. The length of the CDR3 is 11 residues. Trimming removed 5 bases at V and 0 bases at J, with 1 base between. CDR1 and CDR2 from the germline V gene are SNHLY and FYNNEI. Here the CDR3 DNA reads TGTGCCAGCAGTTACCAAGAGACCCAGTACTTC. This sequence encodes CASSYQETQYF.

Points on this clone: Different DNA sequences within this sample yield the same CDR3. J is TRBJ1-2 and V is TRBV20-1; possible D gene TRBD1, 5 bases. The CDR3 runs 11 residues. Germline V lookup: CDR1 DFQATT, CDR2 SNEGSKA (reference sequence). Trimming pared 2 bases from V and 4 bases from J, leaving 5 bases between. The CDR3 loop is CSARQGYGYTF. CDR3 DNA: TGCAGTGCTAGACAGGGCTATGGCTACACCTTC.

This clone was detected only once. The J gene is TRBJ1-2, the V gene TRBV27, with 7 bases identical to TRBD1. The CDR3 consists of 14 residues. V shed 5 bases, J shed 2 bases, and the junction held 5 bases outside the gene matches. The V gene's germline CDR1 is MNHEY and CDR2 SMNVEV (reference sequence). The CDR3 nucleotides read TGTGCCAGCAGTCTCGGGACAGCGAACTATGGCTACACCTTC. Protein sequence: CASSLGTANYGYTF.

The DNA for the CDR3 is TGTGCCAGCAGCTTAGTGCTCCTCAATCAGCCCCAGCATTTT. This gives the protein CASSLVLLNQPQHF. This sequence joins TRBV5-5 and TRBJ1-5; D remains ambiguous. The germline V and J ends were trimmed by 2 bases and 3 bases, with 9 bases remaining between them. Germline V gene data show CDR1 as SGHKS and CDR2 as YYEKEE (reference sequence). The CDR3 spans 14 residues.

The chain employs TRBV6-6 and TRBJ1-3; D ambiguous. Germline CDR1 MNHNY, CDR2 SVGAGI (reference sequence). Trimming took off 7 bases at V and 8 bases at J, with 21 bases between the two ends. The CDR3 consists of 15 residues. The CDR3 is CASTYANGGSDTIYF. The CDR3 bases are TGTGCCAGCACCTACGCGAACGGCGGATCGGACACCATATATTTT.

Notes on this clone: This specimen includes other DNA sequences encoding the same CDR3. The genes are TRBV7-2 and TRBJ2-3; D remains unclear. Germline V gene data show CDR1 as SGHTA and CDR2 as FQGNSA. This CDR3 is built from 12 residues. V lost 0 bases to trimming and J lost 4 bases, with 2 bases between them. CDR3 nucleotide sequence: TGTGCCAGCAGCTTAGCTGCAGATACGCAGTATTTT. Protein product: CASSLAADTQYF.

The chain has TRBV6-6 and TRBJ2-7; 9 bases are a match to TRBD1. CDR1 is MNHNY and CDR2 is SVGAGI in the germline V gene (reference sequence). Trimming at V came to 5 bases and at J to 2 bases, leaving 7 bases not matched to a gene. The CDR3 length is 15 residues. The CDR3 sequence: CASSGPGQGTYEQYF. The CDR3 nucleotides read TGTGCCAGCAGTGGTCCGGGACAGGGAACCTACGAGCAGTACTTC.

V gene TRBV13 combines with J gene TRBJ2-4; 11 bases map to TRBD2. CDR3 size: 18 residues. With V trimmed by 2 bases and J by 3 bases, 9 bases remained unmatched. From germline, CDR1 is PRHDT and CDR2 FYEKMQ (reference sequence). The CDR3 is CASSLRLAGGPGKNIQYF. Here the CDR3 DNA reads TGTGCCAGCAGCTTACGGTTAGCGGGAGGGCCCGGCAAAAACATTCAGTACTTC.

The chain combines TRBV9 with TRBJ2-2; TRBD2 agrees at 8 bases. V was clipped by 0 bases and J by 8 bases; unmatched bases: 3. This CDR3 is built from 14 residues. CDR1 and CDR2 from the germline V gene are SGDLS and YYNGEE. The CDR3: CASSVGEREGELFF. The DNA for the CDR3 is TGTGCCAGCAGCGTAGGGGAGCGGGAGGGGGAGCTGTTTTTT.

The V call is TRBV7-2, the J call TRBJ2-4, with D possibly TRBD1 on 6 matching bases. This CDR3 is 14 amino acids long. Between the trimmed V and J ends, which lost 5 bases and 6 bases, there was a span of 14 bases. CDR1 and CDR2 from the germline V gene are SGHTA and FQGNSA. The CDR3 DNA sequence: TGTGCCAGCAGCCAGACAGGCCTCGGAAACATTCAGTACTTC. It translates to CASSQTGLGNIQYF.

V usage is TRBV25-1 and J usage is TRBJ2-2; perhaps D is TRBD1 or TRBD2 (6 bases each). The CDR3 extends over 16 amino acids. Trimming removed 2 bases from V and 4 bases from J, with 14 bases in between. CDR1 is MGHDK, CDR2 SYGVNS, per germline. The CDR3 region has the DNA TGTGCCAGCAGTGAAAGGGGGGACCTGACCACCGGGGAGCTGTTTTTT. This gives the protein CASSERGDLTTGELFF.

V and J are TRBV7-9 and TRBJ2-1, with D tentatively TRBD1 (6 bases). Germline CDR1 and CDR2: SEHNR and FQNEAQ (reference sequence). CDR3 length: 15 residues. Trimming shortened V by 3 bases and J by 3 bases, and 12 bases separated the two germline ends. CDR3 in amino acids: CASSFAQQGYNEQFF. The CDR3 coding sequence is TGTGCCAGCAGCTTTGCTCAACAGGGCTACAATGAGCAGTTCTTC.

The CDR3 nucleotides read TGTGCCAGCAGCTCCCTCTCGACCTTCTCAGGAGAAAAACTGTTTTTT. Its protein product is CASSSLSTFSGEKLFF. The chain combines TRBV7-3 with TRBJ1-4; D uncertain. The V end lost 4 bases, the J end lost 8 bases, and 20 bases lay between the germline ends. This CDR3 comprises 16 residues. Looked up from germline, CDR1 is SGHTA and CDR2 is FQGTGA.